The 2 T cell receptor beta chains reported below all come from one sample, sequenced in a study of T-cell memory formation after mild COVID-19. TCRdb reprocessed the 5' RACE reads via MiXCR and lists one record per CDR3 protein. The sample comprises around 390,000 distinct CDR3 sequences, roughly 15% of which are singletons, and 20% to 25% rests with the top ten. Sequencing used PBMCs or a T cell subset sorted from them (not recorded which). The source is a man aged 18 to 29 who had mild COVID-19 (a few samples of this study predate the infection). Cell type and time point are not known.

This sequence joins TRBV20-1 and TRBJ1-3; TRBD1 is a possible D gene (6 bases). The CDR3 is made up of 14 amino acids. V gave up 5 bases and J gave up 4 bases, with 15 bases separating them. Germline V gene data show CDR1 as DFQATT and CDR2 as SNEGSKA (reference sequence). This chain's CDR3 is CSAEGGANGNTIYF. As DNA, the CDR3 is TGCAGTGCTGAAGGGGGGGCAAACGGAAACACCATATATTTT.

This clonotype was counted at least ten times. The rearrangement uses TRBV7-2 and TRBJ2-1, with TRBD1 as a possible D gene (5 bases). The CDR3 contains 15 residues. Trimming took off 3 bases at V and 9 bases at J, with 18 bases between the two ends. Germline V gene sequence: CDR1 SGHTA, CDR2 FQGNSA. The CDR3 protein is CASSFQPDIYSEQFF. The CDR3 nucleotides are TGTGCCAGCAGCTTTCAACCGGACATCTATAGTGAGCAGTTCTTC.